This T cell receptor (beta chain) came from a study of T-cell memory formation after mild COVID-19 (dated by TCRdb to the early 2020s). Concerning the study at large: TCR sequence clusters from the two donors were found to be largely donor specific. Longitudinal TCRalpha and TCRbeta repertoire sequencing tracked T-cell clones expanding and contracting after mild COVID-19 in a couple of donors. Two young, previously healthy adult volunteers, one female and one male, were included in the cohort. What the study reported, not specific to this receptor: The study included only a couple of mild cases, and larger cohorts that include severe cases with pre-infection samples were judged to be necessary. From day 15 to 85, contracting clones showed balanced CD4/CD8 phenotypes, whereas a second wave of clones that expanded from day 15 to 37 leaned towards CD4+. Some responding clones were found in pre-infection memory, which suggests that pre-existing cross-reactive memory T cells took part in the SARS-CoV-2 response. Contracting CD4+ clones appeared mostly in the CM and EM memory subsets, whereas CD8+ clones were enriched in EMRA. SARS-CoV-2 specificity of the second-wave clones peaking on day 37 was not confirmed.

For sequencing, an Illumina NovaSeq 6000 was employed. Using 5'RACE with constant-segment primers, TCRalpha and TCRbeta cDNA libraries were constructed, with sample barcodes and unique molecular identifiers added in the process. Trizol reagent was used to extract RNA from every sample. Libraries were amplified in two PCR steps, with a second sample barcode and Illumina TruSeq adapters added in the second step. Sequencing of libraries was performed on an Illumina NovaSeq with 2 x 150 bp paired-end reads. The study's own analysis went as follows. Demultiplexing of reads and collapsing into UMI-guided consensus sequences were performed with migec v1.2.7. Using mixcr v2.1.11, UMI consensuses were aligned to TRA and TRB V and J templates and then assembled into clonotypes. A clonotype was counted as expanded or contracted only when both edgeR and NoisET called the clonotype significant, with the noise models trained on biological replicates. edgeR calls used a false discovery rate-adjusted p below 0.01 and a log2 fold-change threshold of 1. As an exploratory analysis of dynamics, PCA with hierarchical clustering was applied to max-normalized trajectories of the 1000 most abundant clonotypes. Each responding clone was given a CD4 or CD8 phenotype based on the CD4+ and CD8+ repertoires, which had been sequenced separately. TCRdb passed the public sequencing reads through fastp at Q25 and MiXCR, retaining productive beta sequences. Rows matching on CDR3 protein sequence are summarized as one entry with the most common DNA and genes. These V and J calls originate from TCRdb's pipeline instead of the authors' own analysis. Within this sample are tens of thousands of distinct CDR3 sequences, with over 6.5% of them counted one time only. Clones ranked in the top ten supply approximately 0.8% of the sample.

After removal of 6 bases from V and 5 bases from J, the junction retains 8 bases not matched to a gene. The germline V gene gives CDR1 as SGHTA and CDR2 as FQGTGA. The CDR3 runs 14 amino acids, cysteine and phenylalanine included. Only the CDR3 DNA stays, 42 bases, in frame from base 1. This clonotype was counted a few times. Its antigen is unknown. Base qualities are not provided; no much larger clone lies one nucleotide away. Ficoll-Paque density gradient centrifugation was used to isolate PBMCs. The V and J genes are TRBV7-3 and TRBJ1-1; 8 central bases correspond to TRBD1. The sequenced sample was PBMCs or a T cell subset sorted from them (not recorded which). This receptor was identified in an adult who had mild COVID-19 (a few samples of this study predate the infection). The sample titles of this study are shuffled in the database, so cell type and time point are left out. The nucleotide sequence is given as TGTGCCAGCAGTTCTCAGGGGGCGCGTACTGAAGCTTTCTTT. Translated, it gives CASSSQGARTEAFF.